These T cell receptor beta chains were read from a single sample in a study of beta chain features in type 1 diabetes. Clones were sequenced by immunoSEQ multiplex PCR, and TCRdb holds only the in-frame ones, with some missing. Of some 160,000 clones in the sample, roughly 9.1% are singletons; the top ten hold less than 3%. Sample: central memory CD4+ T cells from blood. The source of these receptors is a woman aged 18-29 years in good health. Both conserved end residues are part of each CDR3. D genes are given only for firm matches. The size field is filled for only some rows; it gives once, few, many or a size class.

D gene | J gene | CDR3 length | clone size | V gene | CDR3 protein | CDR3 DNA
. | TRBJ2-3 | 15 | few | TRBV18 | CASSTLSGGTDTQYF | TGTGCCAGCTCAACGTTGTCAGGCGGCACAGATACGCAGTATTTT
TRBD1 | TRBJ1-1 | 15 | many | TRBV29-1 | CSVGGVGGYNTEAFF | TGCAGCGTTGGGGGAGTAGGGGGCTACAACACTGAAGCTTTCTTT
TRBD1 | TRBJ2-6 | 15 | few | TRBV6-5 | CASSKTGAGANVLTF | TGTGCCAGCAGTAAGACAGGGGCTGGGGCCAACGTCCTGACTTTC
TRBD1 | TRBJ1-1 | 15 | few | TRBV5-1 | CASSLPPRGYTEAFF | TGCGCCAGCAGCTTGCCTCCCAGGGGGTACACTGAAGCTTTCTTT
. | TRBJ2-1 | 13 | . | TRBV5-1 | CASSQEIQAEQFF | TGCGCCAGCAGCCAAGAAATTCAGGCCGAGCAGTTCTTC
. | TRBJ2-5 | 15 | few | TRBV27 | CASSAEWGGVETQYF | TGTGCCAGCAGTGCCGAATGGGGCGGGGTAGAGACCCAGTACTTC
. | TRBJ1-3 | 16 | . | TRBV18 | CASSPPGQVSGNTIYF | TGTGCCAGCTCACCACCGGGGCAGGTCTCTGGAAACACCATATATTTT
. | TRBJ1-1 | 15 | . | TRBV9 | CASSPRTAMNTEAFF | TGTGCCAGCAGCCCCCGGACAGCTATGAACACTGAAGCTTTCTTT
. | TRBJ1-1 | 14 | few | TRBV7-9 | CASSKGSMNTEAFF | TGTGCCAGCAGTAAGGGGTCTATGAACACTGAAGCTTTCTTT
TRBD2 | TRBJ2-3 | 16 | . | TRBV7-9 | CASSPGTSGSTDTQYF | TGTGCCAGCAGCCCCGGGACTAGCGGGAGCACAGATACGCAGTATTTT
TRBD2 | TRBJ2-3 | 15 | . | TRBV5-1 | CASSLASGPTDTQYF | TGCGCCAGCAGCTTGGCTAGCGGCCCCACAGATACGCAGTATTTT
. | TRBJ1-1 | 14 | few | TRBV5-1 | CASSSSGGNTEAFF | TGCGCCAGCAGCTCCTCCGGGGGAAACACTGAAGCTTTCTTT
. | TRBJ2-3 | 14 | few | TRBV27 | CASSLRTVTDTQYF | TGTGCCAGCAGTTTACGGACAGTCACAGATACGCAGTATTTT
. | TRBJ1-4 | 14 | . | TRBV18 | CASSPQRGNEKLFF | TGTGCCAGCTCACCGCAAAGAGGAAATGAAAAACTGTTTTTT
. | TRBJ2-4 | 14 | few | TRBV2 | CASSFDSGINIQYF | TGTGCCAGCAGTTTCGACTCGGGGATAAACATTCAGTACTTC
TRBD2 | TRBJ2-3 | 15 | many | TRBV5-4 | CASSFGLAGGDTQYF | TGTGCCAGCAGCTTTGGACTAGCGGGAGGGGATACGCAGTATTTT
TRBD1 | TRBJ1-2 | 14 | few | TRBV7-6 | CASSPEGRGYGYTF | TGTGCCAGCAGCCCCGAGGGCAGGGGGTATGGCTACACCTTC
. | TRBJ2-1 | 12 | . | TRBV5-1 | CASSASEDEQFF | TGCGCCAGCAGCGCTAGTGAGGATGAGCAGTTCTTC
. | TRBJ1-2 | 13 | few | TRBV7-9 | CASSLGQSYGYTF | TGTGCCAGCAGCTTAGGACAGTCCTATGGCTACACCTTC
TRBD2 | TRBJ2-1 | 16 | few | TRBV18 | CASSPPSSGRYNEQFF | TGTGCCAGCTCACCACCGTCTAGCGGTCGTTACAATGAGCAGTTCTTC
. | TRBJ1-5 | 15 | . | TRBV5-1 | CASSLTGTFNQPQHF | TGCGCCAGCAGCTTAACCGGGACTTTCAATCAGCCCCAGCATTTT
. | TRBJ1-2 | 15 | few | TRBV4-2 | CASSQDFVGAHGYTF | TGTGCCAGCAGCCAAGATTTCGTGGGGGCACATGGCTACACCTTC
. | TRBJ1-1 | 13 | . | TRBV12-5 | CASVKDWAAEAFF | TGTGCTAGTGTCAAGGACTGGGCGGCTGAAGCTTTCTTT
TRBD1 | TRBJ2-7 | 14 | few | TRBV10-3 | CAISGGDRGSEQYF | TGTGCCATCAGTGGTGGGGACAGGGGATCCGAGCAGTACTTC
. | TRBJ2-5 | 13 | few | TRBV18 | CASSPPNSETQYF | TGTGCCAGCTCACCACCGAACAGTGAGACCCAGTACTTC
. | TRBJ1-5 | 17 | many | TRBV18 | CASSLDRPSASNQPQHF | TGTGCCAGCTCACTCGACAGGCCCTCGGCGAGCAATCAGCCCCAGCATTTT
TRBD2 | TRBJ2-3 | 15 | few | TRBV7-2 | CASRFPGLDTDTQYF | TGTGCCAGCAGGTTTCCGGGACTAGACACAGATACGCAGTATTTT
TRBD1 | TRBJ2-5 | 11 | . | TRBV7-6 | CASSEQGAPYF | TGTGCCAGCAGCGAACAGGGGGCTCCGTACTTC
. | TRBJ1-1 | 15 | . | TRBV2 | CASTRDGGADTEAFF | TGTGCCAGCACCCGAGATGGGGGCGCGGACACTGAAGCTTTCTTT
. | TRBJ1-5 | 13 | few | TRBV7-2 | CASGRMPDQPQHF | TGTGCCAGCGGTAGAATGCCTGATCAGCCCCAGCATTTT
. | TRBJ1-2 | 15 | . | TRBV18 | CASSPNPTGTYGYTF | TGTGCCAGCTCACCAAATCCGACAGGAACCTATGGCTACACCTTC
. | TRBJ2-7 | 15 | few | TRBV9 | CASSVNQGPGYEQYF | TGTGCCAGCAGCGTTAACCAGGGGCCTGGCTACGAGCAGTACTTC
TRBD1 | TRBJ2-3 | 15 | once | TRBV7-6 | CASSFGTGGADTQYF | TGTGCCAGCAGCTTCGGGACAGGGGGCGCAGATACGCAGTATTTT
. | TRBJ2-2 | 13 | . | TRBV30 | CAWSGHFTGELFF | TGTGCCTGGAGCGGACACTTCACCGGGGAGCTGTTTTTT
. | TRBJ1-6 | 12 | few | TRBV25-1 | CASSLQGSPLHF | TGTGCCAGCAGCCTACAGGGCTCACCCCTCCACTTT
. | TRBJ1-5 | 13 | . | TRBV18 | CASSPAGNQPQHF | TGTGCCAGCTCACCCGCAGGGAATCAGCCCCAGCATTTT
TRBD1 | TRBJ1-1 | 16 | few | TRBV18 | CASSPGQGAMGTEAFF | TGTGCCAGCTCACCTGGACAGGGGGCAATGGGGACTGAAGCTTTCTTT
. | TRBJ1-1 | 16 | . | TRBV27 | CASSLLPGQSNTEAFF | TGTGCCAGCAGCCTACTCCCGGGACAATCGAACACTGAAGCTTTCTTT
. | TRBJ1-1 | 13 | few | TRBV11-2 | CASSAQRNTEAFF | TGTGCCAGCAGCGCACAAAGAAACACTGAAGCTTTCTTT
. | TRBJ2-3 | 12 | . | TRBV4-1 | CASSQDYRTQYF | TGCGCCAGCAGCCAAGATTATAGAACGCAGTATTTT
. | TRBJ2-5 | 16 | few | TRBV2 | CASSEGWGEKRGTQYF | TGTGCCAGCAGTGAAGGTTGGGGAGAGAAGAGAGGGACCCAGTACTTC
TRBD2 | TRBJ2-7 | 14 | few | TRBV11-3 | CASSSGTSGSLEYF | TGTGCCAGCAGCTCCGGGACTAGCGGGAGTTTGGAGTACTTC
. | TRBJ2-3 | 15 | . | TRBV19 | CASSIPGAMADTQYF | TGTGCCAGTAGTATTCCAGGGGCAATGGCAGATACGCAGTATTTT
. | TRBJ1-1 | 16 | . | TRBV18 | CASSPYFGGGNTEAFF | TGTGCCAGCTCACCATATTTCGGGGGGGGCAACACTGAAGCTTTCTTT
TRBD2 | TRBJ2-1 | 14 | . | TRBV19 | CARLLAGGPNEQFF | TGTGCCAGGTTACTAGCGGGAGGGCCTAATGAGCAGTTCTTC
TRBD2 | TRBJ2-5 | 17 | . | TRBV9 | CASSAPVVAGGEETQYF | TGTGCCAGCAGCGCTCCGGTGGTAGCGGGGGGGGAAGAGACCCAGTACTTC